Listed here are 30 T cell receptor beta chains from one sample, sequenced in a study of regulatory T cells in long-lasting Graves disease. Time point described: newly diagnosed GD, antithyroid drugs for less than 3 months. Isolated PBMC RNA provided the starting material for the TCR library. The TCR beta library used iRepertoire HTBI primers with Arm-PCR amplification of CDR3. Via MiXCR, TCRdb re-called the multiplex PCR reads, giving one row per CDR3 protein. Of approximately 400,000 distinct CDR3 sequences in the sample, under 15% are singletons; the top ten hold around 17%. This same sample was also part of a study on T cells in Graves' hyperthyroidism and ophthalmopathy.

Sequences were derived from peripheral blood mononuclear cells (PBMCs), sampled at new diagnosis, from a patient treated with antithyroid drugs. These receptors all come from a woman aged 30 to 39 with Graves disease.

This clonotype was counted many times. The chain links TRBV5-1 to TRBJ2-1, with 10 bases fitting TRBD2. Germline assignment: CDR1 SGHRS and CDR2 YFSETQ. Trimming removed 2 bases from V and 8 bases from J; junction bases left unmatched: 4. The CDR3 totals 14 residues. CDR3 sequence: CASSFRAGGYEQFF. In DNA, the CDR3 is TGCGCCAGCAGCTTCAGAGCGGGAGGGTATGAGCAGTTCTTC.

In the case of this clonotype: A much more abundant neighbour one base away suggests this may be a read error. The chain links TRBV20-1 to TRBJ2-5; 9 bases are shared with TRBD2. The CDR3 is made up of 15 amino acids. Germline V gene lookup returns CDR1 DFQATT and CDR2 SNEGSKA (reference sequence). CDR3 sequence: CSAHTALAGQETLYF. The CDR3, as DNA: TGCAGTGCCCATACGGCTCTAGCGGGGCAAGAGACCCTGTACTTC.

This clonotype was observed many times. The chain couples TRBV7-3 to TRBJ2-7, with D possibly being TRBD1 (6 bases). V was pared by 0 bases and J by 3 bases, with 12 bases between. The CDR3 has 15 residues. The germline gives CDR1 SGHTA, CDR2 FQGTGA. The chain's CDR3 is CASSLTRSGVYEQYF. The CDR3 coding sequence is TGTGCCAGCAGCTTAACGAGGTCAGGGGTCTACGAGCAGTACTTC.

There are many counts of this clonotype. The chain has TRBV7-9 and TRBJ2-7, with 10 positions matching TRBD1. Germline CDR1 reads SEHNR; CDR2 reads FQNEAQ (reference sequence). CDR3 size: 14 residues. Losses at the gene ends were 6 bases for V and 0 bases for J; bases not matched to a gene: 2. CDR3 DNA: TGTGCCAGCAGACGGACAGGGGGCTCCTACGAGCAGTACTTC. This gives the protein CASRRTGGSYEQYF.

This clonotype turned up a few times. This chain joins TRBV7-2 and TRBJ1-6, with D uncertain. The germline V and J ends were trimmed by 2 bases and 9 bases, with 14 bases remaining between them. The CDR3 has 15 amino acids. Germline V CDR1 and CDR2: SGHTA, FQGNSA. In nucleotides, the CDR3 is TGTGCCAGCAGCTTACCTCTCGGGAATGGTTCACCCCTCCACTTT. The encoded protein is CASSLPLGNGSPLHF.

This clonotype was observed at least ten times. The J gene is TRBJ2-1, the V gene TRBV5-1, with TRBD2 matching 11 bases. From germline, CDR1 is SGHRS and CDR2 YFSETQ. The V gene end was trimmed by 3 bases and the J gene end by 5 bases; junction bases not matched to a gene: 4. This CDR3 spans 15 amino acids. The CDR3, as DNA: TGCGCCAGCAGCTCGGGACTAGCGGTGCACAATGAGCAGTTCTTC. This gives the protein CASSSGLAVHNEQFF.

This chain uses TRBV7-8 with TRBJ2-3; TRBD2 aligns across 8 bases. The CDR3 is made up of 15 amino acids. Germline V gene sequence: CDR1 SGHVS, CDR2 FQNEAQ. V lost 1 base, J lost 9 bases, and 9 bases stayed unmatched. DNA for the CDR3: TGTGCCAGCAGCTTAGACGGGAGGGCGGGGGACACGCAGTATTTT. Amino acids: CASSLDGRAGDTQYF.

This clonotype was seen a handful of times. The chain uses TRBV7-9 and TRBJ1-2, with D tentatively TRBD1 (5 bases). Germline V gene data show CDR1 as SEHNR and CDR2 as FQNEAQ (reference sequence). The CDR3 has 11 residues. The germline V and J ends were trimmed by 9 bases and 4 bases, with 9 bases remaining between them. This CDR3 is CASGQAYGYTF. The CDR3 DNA reads as TGTGCCAGTGGACAAGCCTATGGCTACACCTTC.

This clonotype has just a few counts. The chain is built from TRBV12-3 or TRBV12-4 and TRBJ1-3; no reliable D call. CDR3 length: 13 residues. The V end was cut by 8 bases, the J end by 2 bases, with 10 bases between. CDR3 region: CASWNGPGNTIYF. In DNA, the CDR3 is TGTGCCAGCTGGAATGGTCCTGGAAACACCATATATTTT.

This clonotype has just a few counts. One end of the junction is discordant with germline, which a read error may explain. The V call is TRBV6-5, the J call TRBJ2-3; D is unresolved. The CDR3 spans 14 residues. CDR1 MNHEY and CDR2 SVGAGI come from the germline V gene. The CDR3 spells CASSYRQLADTQCF. The CDR3, as DNA: TGTGCCAGCAGTTACAGACAATTAGCAGATACGCAGTGTTTT.

This clonotype was observed many times. The chain combines TRBV29-1 with TRBJ2-1; TRBD1 agrees at 10 bases. V lost 6 bases, J lost 10 bases, and 12 bases stayed unmatched. This CDR3 has 14 amino acids. The germline V gene encodes CDR1 SQVTM and CDR2 ANQGSEA. CDR3 sequence reads: CSVETGQGLREQFF. CDR3 DNA: TGCAGCGTGGAGACGGGACAGGGGCTGCGAGAGCAGTTCTTC.

The CDR3 is CASSPGTGAYEQFF. The CDR3 bases are TGTGCCAGCAGCCCCGGGACAGGAGCCTACGAGCAGTTCTTC. This chain connects TRBV3-1 to TRBJ2-1; 8 nucleotides align to TRBD1. The V segment lost 4 bases and the J segment 10 bases; nucleotides outside the gene matches: 9. The length of the CDR3 is 14 residues. The germline gives CDR1 LGHDT, CDR2 YNNKEL (reference sequence).

The chain recombines TRBV27 with TRBJ2-1; 7 bases agree with TRBD1. Unmatched junction bases numbered 7, after V lost 6 bases and J lost 5 bases. The CDR3 runs 14 residues. Germline CDR1 reads MNHEY; CDR2 reads SMNVEV (reference sequence). CDR3 loop: CASRRGRGNNEQFF. The CDR3 nucleotides read TGTGCCAGCAGGAGGGGGCGCGGAAACAATGAGCAGTTCTTC.

This clonotype appeared many times. The rearrangement uses TRBV5-6 and TRBJ2-4, with 13 bases identical to TRBD2. Germline V gene sequence: CDR1 SGHDT, CDR2 YYEEEE. V was pared by 4 bases and J by 5 bases, with 6 bases of the junction left unmatched. This CDR3 spans 16 amino acids. The CDR3 loop is CASSPGLAGVENIQYF. Written as DNA, the CDR3 is TGTGCCAGCAGCCCCGGACTAGCGGGAGTAGAAAACATTCAGTACTTC.

The chain uses TRBV6-1 and TRBJ2-1; the D gene could be TRBD1 or TRBD2 (5 bases each). V lost 6 bases, J lost 0 bases, and 12 bases lay in between. CDR3 length: 15 residues. Looked up from germline, CDR1 is MNHNS and CDR2 is SASEGT. CDR3 sequence (DNA): TGTGCCAGCAGGAGGGACGGGGCCTCCTACAATGAGCAGTTCTTC. Its translation: CASRRDGASYNEQFF.

At least ten counts were recorded for this clonotype. The rearrangement uses TRBV6-9 and TRBJ2-1, with TRBD1 matching 7 bases. Trimming cost V 2 bases and J 9 bases; bases outside gene matches: 7. This CDR3 is 14 amino acids long. Germline V gene sequence: CDR1 MNHGY, CDR2 SVAAGI. The CDR3 bases are TGTGCCAGCAGTTATGGGCAGGGGGATGGTGAGCAGTTCTTC. Protein: CASSYGQGDGEQFF.

This clonotype appeared many times. The chain employs TRBV12-5 and TRBJ2-2; 7 bases line up with TRBD2. This CDR3 is built from 18 residues. Germline values: CDR1 LGHNT, CDR2 FRNRAP. J lost 3 bases, V lost 1 base, and 11 bases had no gene match. CDR3 residues: CASGLGEPRGRDTGELFF. The CDR3 DNA reads TGTGCTAGTGGTTTGGGGGAGCCTCGGGGGAGGGACACCGGGGAGCTGTTTTTT.

J is TRBJ2-2 and V is TRBV24-1, with unresolved D. From germline, CDR1 is KGHDR and CDR2 SFDVKD. CDR3 length: 13 amino acids. With 8 bases removed from V and 5 bases from J, the gap between germline ends came to 11 bases. The CDR3, as DNA: TGTGCCACCACCGGAGCCACGACCGGGGAGCTGTTTTTT. Translated, it gives CATTGATTGELFF.

Concerning this clonotype itself: Given a much more abundant clone one base away, this may be a read error. The chain couples TRBV12-3 or TRBV12-4 to TRBJ1-1; D not resolved. The V end was cut by 5 bases, the J end by 4 bases, with 11 bases between. The CDR3 consists of 13 residues. DNA for the CDR3: TGTGCCAGCAGTCCCTCGGACGGCACTGAAGCTTTCTTT. It is translated as CASSPSDGTEAFF.

This clonotype occurred many times. The chain combines TRBV24-1 with TRBJ1-5; tentatively, D is TRBD1 (5 bases). Trimming cost V 5 bases and J 3 bases, with 13 bases left between them. The CDR3 length is 15 residues. Germline CDR1 is KGHDR and CDR2 is SFDVKD. CDR3 DNA: TGTGCCACCAGTGCCTCTCCGGGGCTCAATCAGCCCCAGCATTTT. Protein: CATSASPGLNQPQHF.

This clonotype was counted at least ten times. This chain uses TRBV12-3 or TRBV12-4 with TRBJ1-2; no clear D. V gave up 0 bases and J gave up 7 bases, with 9 bases separating them. This CDR3 is built from 13 residues. The CDR3 spells CASSLAVKVGYTF. The CDR3 DNA sequence: TGTGCCAGCAGTTTAGCGGTTAAGGTTGGCTACACCTTC.

This clonotype occurred many times. The chain employs TRBV5-1 and TRBJ2-1; 12 bases are a match to TRBD2. This CDR3 has 15 amino acids. Losses at the gene ends were 1 base for V and 8 bases for J; bases not matched to a gene: 4. The germline V gene encodes CDR1 SGHRS and CDR2 YFSETQ. The CDR3 nucleotides read TGCGCCAGCAGCTTGTCACTAGCGGGAGGTCATGAGCAGTTCTTC. Amino acids: CASSLSLAGGHEQFF.

Ten or more counts support this clonotype. The chain employs TRBV12-5 and TRBJ2-2; D is uncertain. This CDR3 is 15 amino acids long. Germline loops: CDR1 LGHNT, CDR2 FRNRAP. With 2 bases removed from V and 5 bases from J, the gap between germline ends came to 12 bases. The CDR3 here is CASGLKGPDTGELFF. CDR3 in DNA: TGTGCTAGTGGTTTGAAAGGGCCAGATACCGGGGAGCTGTTTTTT. The complete variable domain, with remaining parts taken from reference TRBV12-5 and TRBJ2-2, reads DARVTQTPRHKVTEMGQEVTMRCQPILGHNTVFWYRQTMMQGLELLAYFRNRAPLDDSGMPKDRFSAEMPDATLATLKIQPSEPRDSAVYFCASGLKGPDTGELFFGEGSRLTVL.

This clonotype has ten or more counts. Germline and junction disagree at one end, which may indicate a read error. This chain links TRBV11-2 with TRBJ2-5, with 13 nucleotides matching TRBD2. Germline assignment: CDR1 SGHAT and CDR2 FQNNGV. The CDR3 runs to 13 residues. As DNA, the CDR3 is TGTGCCAGCAGCTTCCCGGGACTAGCGGGAATGGGGTTC. It yields the protein CASSFPGLAGMGF.

On this clonotype: A much more abundant neighbour one base away suggests this may be a read error. The chain joins TRBV11-2 to TRBJ2-4; D is possibly TRBD1 (5 bases). Germline V gene sequence: CDR1 SGHAT, CDR2 FQNNGV. The CDR3 consists of 15 residues. CDR3 loop: CASSLGASQGIEQLF. The CDR3 DNA reads TGTGCCAGCAGCTTAGGGGCCTCTCAGGGCATTGAGCAGCTCTTC.

This clonotype was found a few times. Because the CDR3 is missing its conserved closing phenylalanine or tryptophan, this is likely a read error. V is TRBV20-1 and J is TRBJ2-2, with 9 bases lining up with TRBD2. V gave up 4 bases and J gave up 1 base; unmatched junction bases: 1. The germline V gene encodes CDR1 DFQATT and CDR2 SNEGSKA (reference sequence). The CDR3 is 14 residues long. Here the CDR3 reads CSAISGGNTGELFS. CDR3 DNA: TGCAGTGCTATTAGCGGGGGGAACACCGGGGAGCTGTTTTCT.

Many counts were recorded for this clonotype. The chain recombines TRBV24-1 with TRBJ2-5; 12 bases match TRBD2. Per germline, CDR1 KGHDR and CDR2 SFDVKD. V dropped 9 bases and J dropped 3; count of bases not matched to a gene: 1. The CDR3 runs to 13 residues. The DNA of the CDR3 is TGTGCCACCCGACTAGCGGGAGAAGAGACCCAGTACTTC. Amino acids: CATRLAGEETQYF.

This clonotype was picked up many times. This chain connects TRBV27 to TRBJ2-7, with D hard to call. The V and J ends lost 5 bases and 6 bases respectively, with 14 bases between them. This CDR3 has 13 residues. Germline V gene sequence: CDR1 MNHEY, CDR2 SMNVEV (reference sequence). CDR3 amino acids: CASSDSQPPEQYF. The CDR3 nucleotides read TGTGCCAGCAGTGACTCTCAGCCCCCCGAGCAGTACTTC.

This clonotype was picked up a small number of times. This sequence joins TRBV11-1 and TRBJ2-5, with D tentatively TRBD1 (6 bases). The CDR3 consists of 13 residues. In germline, CDR1 is SGHAT, CDR2 FQDESV (reference sequence). The V gene lost 5 bases and the J gene lost 4 bases, with 11 bases spanning the gap. The CDR3, as DNA: TGTGCCAGCAGCACGGACAGCCTAGAGACCCAGTACTTC. Its translation is CASSTDSLETQYF.

In this sample, this clonotype turned up many times. The chain recombines TRBV11-3 with TRBJ2-2, with a possible D match to TRBD2 (6 bases). This CDR3 has 16 amino acids. The germline V gene encodes CDR1 SGHNT and CDR2 YENEEA. Deletions cut 5 bases from V and 3 bases from J, with 16 bases between. The chain's CDR3 is CASSPGLGRDTGELFF. The CDR3 coding sequence is TGTGCCAGCAGCCCGGGACTTGGCAGGGACACCGGGGAGCTGTTTTTT.